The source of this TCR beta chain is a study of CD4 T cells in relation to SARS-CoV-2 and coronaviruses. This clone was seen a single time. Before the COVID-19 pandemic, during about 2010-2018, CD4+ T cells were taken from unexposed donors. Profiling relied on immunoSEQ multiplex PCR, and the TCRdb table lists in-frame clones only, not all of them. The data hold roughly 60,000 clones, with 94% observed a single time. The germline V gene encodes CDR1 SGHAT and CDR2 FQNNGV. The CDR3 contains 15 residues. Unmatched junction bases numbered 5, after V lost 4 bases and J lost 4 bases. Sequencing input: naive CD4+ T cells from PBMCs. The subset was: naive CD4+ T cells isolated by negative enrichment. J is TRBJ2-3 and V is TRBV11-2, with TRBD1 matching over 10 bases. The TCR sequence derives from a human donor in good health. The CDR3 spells CASSWDRGKADTQYF. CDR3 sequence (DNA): TGTGCCAGCAGCTGGGACAGGGGAAAGGCAGATACGCAGTATTTT.